This T cell receptor (beta chain) was obtained from a study of T-cell reconstitution after alpha-beta-depleted transplantation in children. Study-level points and caveats: A year post-transplant, T-cell counts and diversity derived mostly from newly produced T cells. About two months after transplant, alpha-beta T cells reportedly came from several hundred expanded graft clones. Surviving recipient T cells and thymic progenitors produced the high day-60 TCRbeta diversity seen in some patients.

The TCRbeta library incorporated unique molecular identifiers. Each CDR3 protein gets one entry after TCRdb re-called the PCR reads with MiXCR. This table holds 700,000 to 950,000 distinct CDR3 sequences, 15% to 20% found once. As to this clonotype: Its antigen remains unknown.

Germline CDR1 DFQATT, CDR2 SNEGSKA (reference sequence). The CDR3 runs to 14 residues. The ends were cut back, 3 bases at V and 4 bases at J, with 13 bases in the middle. The chain links TRBV20-1 to TRBJ1-5; D is unresolved. Specimen: PBMCs, mostly from graft donor cells, collected 360 days after TCRalphabeta/CD19-depleted stem cell transplant. The TCR comes from a male patient aged 10 to 17 who had a stem cell transplant for acute lymphoblastic leukemia, so the T cells may come from the graft donor. CDR3 in DNA: TGCAGTGCTAGGTCGCTTGGGAGGAATCAGCCCCAGCATTTT. As protein: CSARSLGRNQPQHF.